The source of this TCR beta chain is a study of vaccination and CD4 T cells after COVID-19. Whole-study context: Post-COVID draws followed diagnosis by a median roughly 93 days (range 35 to 161). Study-wide findings and caveats: Recorded median SARS-CoV-2-reactive clonotype numbers increased from 21 to 38 without reaching significance.

V was shortened by 5 bases and J by 0 bases, with 22 bases between the two germline ends. CDR1 is MNHNS, CDR2 SASEGT, per germline. CDR3 size: 18 residues. The study sequenced cultured CD4+ T cell DNA using the Oncomine TCR Beta short-read assay. Genomic DNA from cultured CD4+ T cells was extracted. Via MiXCR, TCRdb re-called the PCR reads, giving one row per CDR3 protein. The table shows about 7,200 distinct CDR3 sequences, with about 41% occurring only once. Documented treatment: approximately nine-day PBMC culture with coronavirus spike peptide pools or control peptides (ViraFEST assay). These CD4+ T cells came from an unexposed donor, sampled before the COVID-19 pandemic (2011-2018). As concerns this clonotype: Its antigen is currently unknown.

This chain uses TRBV6-1 with TRBJ1-1; TRBD1 is a possible D gene (6 bases). The clonotype was recovered from a human donor in good health. Sequencing used CD4+ T cells from blood, cultured in vitro. Here the CDR3 DNA reads TGTGCCAGCAGTACCTTCCGATTCGCCACAGGGATGAACACTGAAGCTTTCTTT. Its translation: CASSTFRFATGMNTEAFF.